The subject of this entry is one T cell receptor beta chain. The data stem from a study of T cell responses to AZD1222 COVID-19 vaccine. The method was immunoSEQ multiplex PCR; TCRdb's version includes in-frame clones alone and lacks a portion of them. The sample holds about 130,000 clones; 89% are singletons and the top ten take roughly a tenth. Material: peripheral blood, obtained 28 days after the second AZD1222 dose. This TCR was recovered from an adult who received the AZD1222 COVID-19 vaccine.

CDR3 DNA: TGTGCCAGCAGTGAAGACTTATACGGCTACACCTTC. Encoded protein: CASSEDLYGYTF. V usage is TRBV6-1 and J usage is TRBJ1-2; D gene uncertain. Germline V CDR1 and CDR2: MNHNS, SASEGT. Between the trimmed V and J ends, which lost 1 base and 8 bases, there was a span of 8 bases. This CDR3 is 12 amino acids long.